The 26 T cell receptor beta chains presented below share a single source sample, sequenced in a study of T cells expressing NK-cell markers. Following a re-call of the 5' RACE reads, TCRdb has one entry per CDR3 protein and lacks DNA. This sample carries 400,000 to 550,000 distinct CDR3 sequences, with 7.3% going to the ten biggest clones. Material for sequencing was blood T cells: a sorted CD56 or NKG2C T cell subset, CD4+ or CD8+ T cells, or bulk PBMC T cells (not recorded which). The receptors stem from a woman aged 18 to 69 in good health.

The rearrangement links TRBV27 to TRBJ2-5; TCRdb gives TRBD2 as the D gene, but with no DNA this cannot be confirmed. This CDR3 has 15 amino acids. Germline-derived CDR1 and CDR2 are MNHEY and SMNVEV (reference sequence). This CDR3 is CASSSWFGGRETQYF.

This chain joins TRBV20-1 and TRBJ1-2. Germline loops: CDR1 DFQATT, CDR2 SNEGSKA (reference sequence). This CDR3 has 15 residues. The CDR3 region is CSAREFYAGGSGYTF.

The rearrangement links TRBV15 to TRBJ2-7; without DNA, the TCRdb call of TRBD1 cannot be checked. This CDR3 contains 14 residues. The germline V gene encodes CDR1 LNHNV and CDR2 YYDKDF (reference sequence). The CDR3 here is CATSNSGSSYEQYF.

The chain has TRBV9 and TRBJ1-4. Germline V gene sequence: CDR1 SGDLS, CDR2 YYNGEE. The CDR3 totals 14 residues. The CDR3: CASSVAGSEEKLFF.

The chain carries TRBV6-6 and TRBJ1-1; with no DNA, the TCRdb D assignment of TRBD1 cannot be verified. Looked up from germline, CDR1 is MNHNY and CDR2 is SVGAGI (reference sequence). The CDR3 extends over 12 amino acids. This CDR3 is CASSYARTEAFF.

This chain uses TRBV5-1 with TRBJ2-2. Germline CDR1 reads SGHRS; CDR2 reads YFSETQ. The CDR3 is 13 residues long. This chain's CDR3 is CASSWQTTGELFF.

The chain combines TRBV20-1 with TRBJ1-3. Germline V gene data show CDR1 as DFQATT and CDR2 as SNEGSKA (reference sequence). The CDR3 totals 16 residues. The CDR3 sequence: CSARPALDSSGNTIYF.

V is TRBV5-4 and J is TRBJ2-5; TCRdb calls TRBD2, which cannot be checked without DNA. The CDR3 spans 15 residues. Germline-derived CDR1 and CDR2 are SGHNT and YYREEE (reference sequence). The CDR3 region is CASSAPAGGVGTQYF.

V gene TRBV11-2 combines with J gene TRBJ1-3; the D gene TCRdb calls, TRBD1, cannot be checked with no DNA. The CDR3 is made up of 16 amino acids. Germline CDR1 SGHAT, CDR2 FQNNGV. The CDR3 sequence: CASSLRQGASGNTIYF. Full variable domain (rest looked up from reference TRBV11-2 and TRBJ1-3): EAGVAQSPRYKIIEKRQSVAFWCNPISGHATLYWYQQILGQGPKLLIQFQNNGVVDDSQLPKDRFSAERLKGVDSTLKIQPAKLEDSAVYLCASSLRQGASGNTIYFGEGSWLTVV.

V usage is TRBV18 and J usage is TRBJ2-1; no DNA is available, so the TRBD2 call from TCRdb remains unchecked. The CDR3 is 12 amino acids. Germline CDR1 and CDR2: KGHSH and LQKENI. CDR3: CASSGLTDEQFF.

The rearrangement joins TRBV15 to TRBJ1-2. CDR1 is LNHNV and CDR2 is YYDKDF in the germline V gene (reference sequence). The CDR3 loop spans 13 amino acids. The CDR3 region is CATEIDLGNGYTF.

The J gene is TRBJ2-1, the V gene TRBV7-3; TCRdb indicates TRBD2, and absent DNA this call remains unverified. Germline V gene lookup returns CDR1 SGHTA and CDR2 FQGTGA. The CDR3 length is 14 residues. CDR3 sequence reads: CASSLTGLNNEQFF.

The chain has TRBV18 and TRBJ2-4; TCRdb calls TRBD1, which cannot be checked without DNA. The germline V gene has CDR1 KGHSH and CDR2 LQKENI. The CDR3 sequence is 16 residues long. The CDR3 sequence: CASSQYTGTELGPQYF.

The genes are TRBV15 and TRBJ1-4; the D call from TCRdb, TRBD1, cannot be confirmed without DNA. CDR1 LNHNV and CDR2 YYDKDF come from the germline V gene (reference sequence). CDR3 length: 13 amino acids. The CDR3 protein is CATSGGPDEKLFF.

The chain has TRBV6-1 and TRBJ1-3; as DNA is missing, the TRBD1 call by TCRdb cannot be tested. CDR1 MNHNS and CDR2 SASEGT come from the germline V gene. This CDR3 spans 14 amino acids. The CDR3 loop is CASSWTVDGNTIYF.

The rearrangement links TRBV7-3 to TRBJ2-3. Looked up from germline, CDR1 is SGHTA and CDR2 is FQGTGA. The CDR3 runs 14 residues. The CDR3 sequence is CASSLMASTDTQYF.

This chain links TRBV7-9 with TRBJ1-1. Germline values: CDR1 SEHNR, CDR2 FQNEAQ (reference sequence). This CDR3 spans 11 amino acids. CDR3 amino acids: CASSLYVEAFF.

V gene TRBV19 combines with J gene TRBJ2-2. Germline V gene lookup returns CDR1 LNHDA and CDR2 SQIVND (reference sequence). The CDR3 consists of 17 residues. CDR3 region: CASSIRLDRRVTGELFF.

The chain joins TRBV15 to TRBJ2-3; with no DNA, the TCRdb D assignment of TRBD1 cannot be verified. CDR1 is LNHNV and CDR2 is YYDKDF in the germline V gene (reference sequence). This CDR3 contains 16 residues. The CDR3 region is CATSRPGQGFTDTQYF.

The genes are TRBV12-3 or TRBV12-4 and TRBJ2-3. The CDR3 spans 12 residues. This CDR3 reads CASGLAPDTQYF.

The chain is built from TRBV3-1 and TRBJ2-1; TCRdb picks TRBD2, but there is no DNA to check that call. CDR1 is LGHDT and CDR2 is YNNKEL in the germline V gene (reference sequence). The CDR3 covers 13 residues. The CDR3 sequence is CASSRDYDNEQFF.

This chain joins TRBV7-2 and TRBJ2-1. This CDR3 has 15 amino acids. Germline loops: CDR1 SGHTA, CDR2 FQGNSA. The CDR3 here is CASSLVSESYNEQFF.

The CDR3 loop is CASRADRGAYNSPLHF. The V and J genes are TRBV9 and TRBJ1-6; TCRdb gives TRBD1 as the D gene, but with no DNA this cannot be confirmed. The CDR3 contains 16 residues. Germline loops: CDR1 SGDLS, CDR2 YYNGEE. Drawing the rest from reference TRBV9 and TRBJ1-6, the complete variable domain is DSGVTQTPKHLITATGQRVTLRCSPRSGDLSVYWYQQSLDQGLQFLIQYYNGEERAKGNILERFSAQQFPDLHSELNLSSLELGDSALYFCASRADRGAYNSPLHFGNGTRLTVT.

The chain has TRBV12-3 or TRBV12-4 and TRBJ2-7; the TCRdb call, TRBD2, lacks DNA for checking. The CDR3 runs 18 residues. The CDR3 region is CASSLRLAGEFWNYEQYF.

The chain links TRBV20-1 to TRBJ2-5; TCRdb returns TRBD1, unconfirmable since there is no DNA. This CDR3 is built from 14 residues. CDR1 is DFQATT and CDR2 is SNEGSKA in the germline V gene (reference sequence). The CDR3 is CSATKVQGQETQYF.

The CDR3 sequence is CASSTKLLDYGYTF. The rearrangement links TRBV12-3 or TRBV12-4 to TRBJ1-2. The CDR3 consists of 14 residues.